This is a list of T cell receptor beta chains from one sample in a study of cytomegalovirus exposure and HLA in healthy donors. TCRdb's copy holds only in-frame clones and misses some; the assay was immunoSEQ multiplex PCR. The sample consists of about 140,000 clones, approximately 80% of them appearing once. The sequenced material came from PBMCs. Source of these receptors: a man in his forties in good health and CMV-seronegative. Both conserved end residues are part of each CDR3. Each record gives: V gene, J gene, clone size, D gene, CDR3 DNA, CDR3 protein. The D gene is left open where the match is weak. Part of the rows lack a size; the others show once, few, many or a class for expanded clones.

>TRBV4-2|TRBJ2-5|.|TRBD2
TGTGCCAGCACAACTAGCGGGGGTCTGGAGACCCAGTACTTC
CASTTSGGLETQYF
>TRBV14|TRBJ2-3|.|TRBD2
TGTGCCAGCAGCCTGGGACTACACAACACAGATACGCAGTATTTT
CASSLGLHNTDTQYF
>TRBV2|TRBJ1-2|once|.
TGTGCCAGCAGTCAGGGGCGAACTGGCTACACCTTC
CASSQGRTGYTF
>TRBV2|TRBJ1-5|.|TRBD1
TGTGCCAGCAGGAAGACAGGGGCCAATCAGCCCCAGCATTTT
CASRKTGANQPQHF
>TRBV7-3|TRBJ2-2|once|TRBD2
TGTGCCAGCAGCTTAGGCCTAGCGGGAGGTACCGGGGAGCTGTTTTTT
CASSLGLAGGTGELFF
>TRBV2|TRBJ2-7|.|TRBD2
TGTGCCAGCAACCCGGGACTAGCGTTGAGCTCCTACGAGCAGTACTTC
CASNPGLALSSYEQYF
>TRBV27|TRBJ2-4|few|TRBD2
TGTGCCAGCAGTTGGTTAGCGGGAGGGAACATTCAGTACTTC
CASSWLAGGNIQYF
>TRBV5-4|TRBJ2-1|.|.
TGTGCCAACGAAAGCGGACCGAAGACCTACAATGAGCAGTTCTTC
CANESGPKTYNEQFF
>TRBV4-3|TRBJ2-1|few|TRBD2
TGCGCCAGCAGCCCCGGCGGGGGGGCCCCATATGAGCAGTTCTTC
CASSPGGGAPYEQFF
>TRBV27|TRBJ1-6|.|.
TGTGCCAGCAGTCCGGGGTCCTTCCCCGGGCCCCTCCACTTT
CASSPGSFPGPLHF
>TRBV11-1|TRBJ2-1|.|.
TGTGCCAGCAGCTTACCAGAGCGCATTGAGCAGTTCTTC
CASSLPERIEQFF
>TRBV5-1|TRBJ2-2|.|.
TGCGCCAGCAGCTTGGCTGGGACGGGAGTAAACACCGGGGAGCTGTTTTTT
CASSLAGTGVNTGELFF
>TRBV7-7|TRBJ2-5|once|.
TGTGCCAGCAGTTCCAAGCCAGGTTACGAACAGACCCAGTACTTC
CASSSKPGYEQTQYF
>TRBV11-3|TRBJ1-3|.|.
TGTGCCAGCAGTCATATGGCAGTCTCTGGAAACACCATATATTTT
CASSHMAVSGNTIYF
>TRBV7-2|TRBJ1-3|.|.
TGTGCCAGCAGGCCACCGGGACATTCCTCTGGAAACACCATATATTTT
CASRPPGHSSGNTIYF
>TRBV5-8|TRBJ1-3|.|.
TGTGCCAGCAGCTTCGGCGGCGTTAGTCCCTCTGGAAACACCATATATTTT
CASSFGGVSPSGNTIYF
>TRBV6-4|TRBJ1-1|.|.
TGTGCCAGCAGTGAGCAACATGGCACTGAAGCTTTCTTT
CASSEQHGTEAFF
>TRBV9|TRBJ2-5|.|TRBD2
TGTGCCAGCAGCGTAGGAAGGCTAGCGGGAGGCGGGTTCCAAGTGGAGACCCAGTACTTC
CASSVGRLAGGGFQVETQYF
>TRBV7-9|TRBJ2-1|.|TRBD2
TGTGCCAGCAGCTTAATAGGTGGACTAGCGGGAGGGAATGAGCAGTTCTTC
CASSLIGGLAGGNEQFF
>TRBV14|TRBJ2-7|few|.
TGTGCCAGCAGCCACATCTCTGACATGAACTACGAGCAGTACTTC
CASSHISDMNYEQYF
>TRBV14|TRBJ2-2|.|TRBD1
TGTGCCAGCCCCGGTAGACAGGGAACATCCGACGCGAACACCGGGGAGCTGTTTTTT
CASPGRQGTSDANTGELFF
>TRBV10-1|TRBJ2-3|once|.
TGCGCCAGCAGTGGGGGCGCAGATACGCAGTATTTT
CASSGGADTQYF
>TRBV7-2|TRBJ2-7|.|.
TGTGCCAGCAGGCGAGGGCAAGCGTCGGGCGAGCAGTACTTC
CASRRGQASGEQYF
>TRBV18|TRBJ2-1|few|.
TGTGCCAGCTCACCTCAGTCAGGTGGCAATGAGCAGTTCTTC
CASSPQSGGNEQFF
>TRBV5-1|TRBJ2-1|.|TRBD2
TGCGCCAGCAGCTTGAGGACTAGCGGGAGTAGTGAGCAGTTCTTC
CASSLRTSGSSEQFF
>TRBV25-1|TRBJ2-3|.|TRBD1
TGTGCCAGCAGTGAATTAGGGACAGGGGGAGATACGCAGTATTTT
CASSELGTGGDTQYF